The 32 T cell receptor beta chains listed next were all sequenced from one sample in a study of metastatic and nonmetastatic thyroid tumors. TCRdb re-analyzed the PCR reads using MiXCR. The data contain about 39,000 clones, approximately 20% of them seen just once; the ten biggest clones take up about an eighth. Nobody among the patients had been given any treatment before thyroid surgery. The sample consisted of tumor tissue. The origin of the receptors is a female donor with papillary thyroid cancer or a benign thyroid nodule (not recorded which). Some clones in this sample may be carry-over from other donors' samples.

This clone was recorded many times. V usage is TRBV7-3 and J usage is TRBJ2-2; D unresolved. The CDR3 covers 13 residues. The ends were cut back, 4 bases at V and 2 bases at J, with 5 bases in the middle. CDR1 and CDR2 (germline): SGHTA, FQGTGA. In nucleotides, the CDR3 is TGTGCCAGCAGCTACTCCAACACCGGGGAGCTGTTTTTT. Protein sequence: CASSYSNTGELFF.

The table lists this clone with a count of one. A single base separates this from a much larger clone, so it may be a read error. The rearrangement links TRBV5-4 to TRBJ2-1, with a weak D call TRBD2 (5 bases). Germline assignment: CDR1 SGHNT and CDR2 YYREEE (reference sequence). This CDR3 contains 13 residues. CDR3 sequence: CANSGVTIAEQFF. The CDR3 nucleotides read TGTGCCAACAGCGGAGTTACCATCGCTGAGCAGTTCTTC.

This clone came up many times. The chain employs TRBV10-1 and TRBJ2-1; perhaps TRBD1 as D (6 bases). V was trimmed by 3 bases and J by 9 bases, leaving 15 bases between them. The CDR3 loop spans 14 amino acids. Germline assignment: CDR1 WNHNN and CDR2 SYGVQD (reference sequence). The CDR3 coding sequence is TGCGCCAGCAGTGACTCGAACTACAGGGTTGAGCAGTTCTTC. Translating it yields CASSDSNYRVEQFF.

The table lists this clone with many counts. CDR3 in DNA: TGTGCCAGCAGCTTACAAGCTAGCGGAACCTACGAGCAGTACTTC. Translated: CASSLQASGTYEQYF. This chain uses TRBV11-2 with TRBJ2-7; 7 bases fit TRBD2. The V segment lost 2 bases and the J segment 2 bases; nucleotides outside the gene matches: 6. Germline-derived CDR1 and CDR2 are SGHAT and FQNNGV. This CDR3 spans 15 amino acids.

Points on this clone: A much larger clone is a single base away; this may be a read error. The sample carries other DNA sequences with the same CDR3. CDR3 loop: CSALSGGNTGELFF. CDR3 nucleotide sequence: TGCAGTGCTTTGAGCGGGGGGAACACCGGTGAGCTGTTTTTT. The chain combines TRBV20-1 with TRBJ2-2; 9 bases agree with TRBD2. Per germline, CDR1 DFQATT and CDR2 SNEGSKA (reference sequence). The CDR3 extends over 14 amino acids.

This clone was seen repeatedly, ten times or more. This chain uses TRBV10-3 with TRBJ2-3; 9 bases align to TRBD2. Germline trimming cut 7 bases from V and 5 bases from J; bases unmatched to any gene: 10. The CDR3 spans 15 residues. The germline V gene encodes CDR1 ENHRY and CDR2 SYGVKD. As DNA, the CDR3 is TGTGCCATCACCTCGACTAGCGGAGCCGTAGATACGCAGTATTTT. Protein: CAITSTSGAVDTQYF.

The chain joins TRBV3-1 to TRBJ1-6; D is unclear. The CDR3 totals 16 residues. Germline-derived CDR1 and CDR2 are LGHDT and YNNKEL (reference sequence). The V and J ends lost 4 bases and 9 bases respectively, with 19 bases between them. Here the CDR3 reads CASSPRQVSFPSPLHF. CDR3 DNA sequence: TGTGCCAGCAGCCCCCGCCAGGTTTCATTCCCTTCACCCCTCCACTTT.

This clone was detected many times. J is TRBJ2-3 and V is TRBV28, with no clear D. V lost 10 bases, J lost 3 bases, and 8 bases lay in between. The germline V gene has CDR1 MDHEN and CDR2 SYDVKM. The CDR3 consists of 11 residues. CDR3 region: CAIDQTDTQYF. CDR3 nucleotides: TGTGCCATCGACCAGACAGATACGCAGTATTTT.

This clone was recorded at least ten times. This chain connects TRBV20-1 to TRBJ2-2, with D uncertain. V was cut by 3 bases and J by 2 bases, with 13 bases left in between. CDR1 and CDR2 (germline): DFQATT, SNEGSKA (reference sequence). The CDR3 length is 15 residues. CDR3 DNA sequence: TGCAGTGCTAGGAGGTCCTCGCCTAACACCGGGGAGCTGTTTTTT. It encodes CSARRSSPNTGELFF.

This clone was seen at least ten times. The chain combines TRBV4-3 with TRBJ1-2; no definite D call. V dropped 0 bases and J dropped 4 bases, with 12 bases sitting between them. CDR3 length: 15 amino acids. The germline gives CDR1 LGHNA, CDR2 YSLEER. CDR3 bases: TGCGCCAGCAGCCAAGATTCATTGTACATCTATGGCTACACCTTC. Its translation is CASSQDSLYIYGYTF.

Notes on this clone: A much larger clone lies one base from this, so it may be a read error. V usage is TRBV6-1 and J usage is TRBJ2-3; 8 nucleotides align to TRBD2. This CDR3 region has 15 residues. The germline gives CDR1 MNHNS, CDR2 SASEGT. DNA of the CDR3: TGTGCCAGCAATCCTAGAGCGGGGGTAGGGGATAAGCAGTATTTT. This gives the protein CASNPRAGVGDKQYF.

The chain employs TRBV30 and TRBJ1-1; D gene ambiguous. Germline CDR1 and CDR2: GTSNPN and SVGIG (reference sequence). V was clipped by 1 base and J by 6 bases, with 6 bases between them. The CDR3 is 11 residues long. The CDR3 is CAWSGEAEAFF. The CDR3 DNA sequence: TGTGCCTGGAGTGGGGAGGCTGAAGCTTTCTTT.

V and J are TRBV6-1 and TRBJ2-7; D ambiguous. Germline CDR1 and CDR2: MNHNS and SASEGT. This CDR3 comprises 12 residues. V was shortened by 1 base and J by 5 bases, with 6 bases between the two germline ends. CDR3 loop: CASSEDRHEQYF. The DNA for the CDR3 is TGTGCCAGCAGTGAAGACCGACACGAGCAGTACTTC.

This clone was detected ten times or more. The rearrangement joins TRBV3-1 to TRBJ1-5, with unresolved D. The CDR3 spans 15 residues. Between the trimmed V and J ends, which lost 6 bases and 3 bases, there was a span of 15 bases. Germline V lookup: CDR1 LGHDT, CDR2 YNNKEL (reference sequence). The CDR3 DNA follows: TGTGCCAGCAGTTTTGCCCGGGGTATCAATCAGCCCCAGCATTTT. Its translation: CASSFARGINQPQHF. Full variable domain (remainder filled in from reference TRBV3-1 and TRBJ1-5): DTAVSQTPKYLVTQMGNDKSIKCEQNLGHDTMYWYKQDSKKFLKIMFSYNNKELIINETVPNRFSPKSPDKAHLNLHINSLELGDSAVYFCASSFARGINQPQHFGDGTRLSIL.

Details on this clone: With a much larger clone just one base away, this may be a read error. The chain is built from TRBV6-1 and TRBJ2-4; D may be TRBD1 (6 bases). This CDR3 comprises 15 residues. The germline V gene has CDR1 MNHNS and CDR2 SASEGT. V lost 5 bases, J lost 7 bases, and 18 bases lay in between. The chain's CDR3 is CASSRRDMTFNIQYF. For the CDR3, the DNA is TGTGCCAGCAGTCGCCGGGACATGACCTTTAACATTCAGTACTTC.

This clone came up many times. V and J are TRBV11-3 and TRBJ2-2; D gene uncertain. Trimming took 1 base from V and 4 from J, leaving 4 bases between them. Per the germline V gene, CDR1 is SGHNT and CDR2 is YENEEA. The CDR3 is 13 amino acids. The CDR3: CASSLVATGELFF. CDR3 in DNA: TGTGCCAGCAGCTTAGTGGCCACCGGGGAGCTGTTTTTT.

About this clone: One base away lies a much larger clone, so this may be a sequencing read error. The chain employs TRBV18 and TRBJ2-5; TRBD2 matches 7 bases. The J segment lost 4 bases and the V segment lost 3 bases, leaving 14 bases of the junction unmatched. This CDR3 region has 17 residues. Germline V gene lookup returns CDR1 KGHSH and CDR2 LQKENI. The CDR3 nucleotides are TGTGCCAGCTCACCCGGACTAGTGGGAGGGCCGAGAGAGACCCAGTACTTC. Translated, it gives CASSPGLVGGPRETQYF.

Note on this clone: One end of the junction is discordant with germline, which a read error may explain. The V gene is TRBV7-9, the J gene TRBJ2-1, with TRBD2 matching 9 bases. The CDR3 spans 14 residues. In germline, CDR1 is SEHNR, CDR2 FQNEAQ (reference sequence). CDR3 DNA sequence: TGTGCCAGCAGCGACAATAGCGGGAGCAATGAGCAGTTATTC. Encoded protein: CASSDNSGSNEQLF. Complete variable domain (other parts from reference TRBV7-9 and TRBJ2-1): DTGVSQNPRHKITKRGQNVTFRCDPISEHNRLYWYRQTLGQGPEFLTYFQNEAQLEKSRLLSDRFSAERPKGSFSTLEIQRTEQGDSAMYLCASSDNSGSNEQLFGPGTRLTVL.

The V call is TRBV4-3, the J call TRBJ1-1; no reliable D call. Trimming took off 7 bases at V and 1 base at J, with 10 bases between the two ends. The CDR3 loop spans 13 amino acids. Germline V CDR1 and CDR2: LGHNA, YSLEER. The CDR3 sequence: CASTRARNTEAFF. The CDR3, as DNA: TGCGCCAGCACGAGGGCGAGGAACACTGAAGCTTTCTTT.

This clone was recorded at least ten times. This chain connects TRBV2 to TRBJ2-7; 9 bases fit TRBD1. The CDR3 spans 13 residues. Looked up from germline, CDR1 is SNHLY and CDR2 is FYNNEI. The V segment lost 9 bases and the J segment 5 bases; nucleotides outside the gene matches: 8. The CDR3 coding sequence is TGTGCCAGAGGACAGGGGTGGACCCACGAGCAGTACTTC. It translates to CARGQGWTHEQYF. The whole variable domain, remainder taken from reference TRBV2 and TRBJ2-7, is EPEVTQTPSHQVTQMGQEVILRCVPISNHLYFYWYRQILGQKVEFLVSFYNNEISEKSEIFDDQFSVERPDGSNFTLKIRSTKLEDSAMYFCARGQGWTHEQYFGPGTRLTVT.

This clone turned up a few times. An end of the junction does not agree with germline; a read error may underlie this. The CDR3 DNA follows: TGTGTCAGCCGCCTAGGCCCCGGGATGAACACTGAAGCTTCATTT. This translates into CVSRLGPGMNTEASF. J is TRBJ1-1 and V is TRBV6-1, with unresolved D. CDR1 is MNHNS, CDR2 SASEGT, per germline. The CDR3 length is 15 residues.

Relative to its sample, this clone is medium-sized. This chain connects TRBV2 to TRBJ1-4; 11 positions agree with TRBD1. With 6 bases clipped from V and 7 bases from J, the junction kept 10 bases outside the gene matches. The length of the CDR3 is 16 residues. CDR1 is SNHLY, CDR2 FYNNEI, per germline. CDR3 nucleotides: TGTGCCAGCAGCGGGATGGGGACAGGGGGATTTGAAAAACTGTTTTTT. Translating it yields CASSGMGTGGFEKLFF.

The sample holds many counts of this clone. The chain carries TRBV6-1 and TRBJ2-1; TRBD2 is a possible D gene (5 bases). Germline values: CDR1 MNHNS, CDR2 SASEGT. Trimming removed 6 bases at V and 0 bases at J, with 6 bases between. This CDR3 is 13 amino acids long. CDR3 amino acids: CASRDFSYNEQFF. CDR3 nucleotide sequence: TGTGCCAGCAGGGACTTCTCCTACAATGAGCAGTTCTTC.

This clone was found many times. The gene calls are TRBV2 and TRBJ2-7; D not resolved. The V end lost 6 bases, the J end lost 6 bases, and 15 bases lay between the germline ends. The length of the CDR3 is 13 residues. CDR1 and CDR2 from the germline V gene are SNHLY and FYNNEI. For the CDR3, the DNA is TGTGCCAGCAGGCCAGGCCTCCTCGGCGAGCAGTACTTC. This gives the protein CASRPGLLGEQYF.

Concerning this clone: Mismatch with germline at one junction end may stem from a read error. Additional DNA sequences in this sample encode the identical CDR3. This chain connects TRBV5-4 to TRBJ1-6, with 7 bases identical to TRBD1. The CDR3 sequence is 15 residues long. Per germline, CDR1 SGHNT and CDR2 YYREEE (reference sequence). The CDR3 DNA is TGTGCCAGCAGCTTGCCAGGGGGAGCTAATTCACCCCTTCACTTT. Translating gives CASSLPGGANSPLHF.

As regards this clone: This could be a read error, since a much larger clone is one nucleotide away. The gene calls are TRBV5-1 and TRBJ2-5, with TRBD2 matching 8 bases. Germline-derived CDR1 and CDR2 are SGHRS and YFSETQ. The J segment lost 4 bases and the V segment lost 5 bases, leaving 13 bases of the junction unmatched. The CDR3 has 16 residues. This chain's CDR3 is CASRTGWRGALETQYF. The CDR3 DNA is TGCGCCAGCAGAACCGGATGGCGGGGGGCTCTAGAGACCCAGTACTTC.

By share, this clone counts as medium-sized. The chain has TRBV6-1 and TRBJ2-7; D is tentatively TRBD1 or TRBD2 (6 bases each). The CDR3 consists of 14 residues. Germline V gene sequence: CDR1 MNHNS, CDR2 SASEGT. Trimming left V 6 bases short and J 6 bases short, with 18 bases between. The CDR3 reads CASRTNSRGAEQYF. CDR3 DNA: TGTGCCAGCAGAACCAACTCAAGGGGGGCCGAGCAGTACTTC.

The sample holds many counts of this clone. The rearrangement uses TRBV6-2 or TRBV6-3 and TRBJ2-3; 7 bases map to TRBD1. This CDR3 is 16 amino acids long. The germline V gene encodes CDR1 MNHEY and CDR2 SVGEGT. The V segment lost 4 bases and the J segment 2 bases; nucleotides outside the gene matches: 9. The CDR3 is CASSSTGRGVTDTQYF. CDR3 in DNA: TGTGCCAGCAGTTCGACAGGGAGAGGGGTCACAGATACGCAGTATTTT.

This chain connects TRBV6-2 or TRBV6-3 to TRBJ1-2; D gene uncertain. The CDR3 has 14 amino acids. Trimming shortened V by 2 bases and J by 4 bases, and 11 bases separated the two germline ends. The germline gives CDR1 MNHEY, CDR2 SVGEGT. The CDR3, as DNA: TGTGCCAGCAGTTACGGTGGGCAGCCCTATGGCTACACCTTC. Amino acids: CASSYGGQPYGYTF.

This clone was seen ten or more times. The V gene is TRBV4-2, the J gene TRBJ2-7; perhaps TRBD1 as D (6 bases). Germline V CDR1 and CDR2: LGHNA, YNFKEQ. V lost 4 bases, J lost 4 bases, and 11 bases lay in between. CDR3 length: 13 amino acids. The CDR3 DNA follows: TGTGCCAGCAGCCCTGGACAGCCATACGAGCAGTACTTC. It codes for CASSPGQPYEQYF.

J is TRBJ2-1 and V is TRBV7-6; D possibly corresponds to TRBD2 (6 bases). CDR1 is SGHVS, CDR2 FNYEAQ, per germline. The CDR3 is 13 amino acids. V lost 5 bases and J 10 bases, leaving 15 bases between the germline ends. DNA for the CDR3: TGTGCCAGCAGCCCACACAGCGCGGGGGAGCAGTTCTTC. This gives the protein CASSPHSAGEQFF.

This clone was seen repeatedly, ten times or more. V and J are TRBV30 and TRBJ1-5; D is ambiguous. Germline V gene sequence: CDR1 GTSNPN, CDR2 SVGIG (reference sequence). V was cut by 0 bases and J by 4 bases, with 10 bases left in between. The CDR3 consists of 14 residues. The CDR3 spells CAWSVHLGNQPQHF. DNA of the CDR3: TGTGCCTGGAGTGTACATCTTGGTAATCAGCCCCAGCATTTT.